The TCR beta chain described here comes from a study of cytomegalovirus exposure and HLA in healthy donors. For the study at large: Earlier, approximately 180 million T cells were analyzed, and about 120 million unique TCR beta sequences were found among them. General study results and limits: Apparent HLA restriction characterized most CMV-associated TCR beta chains in a later analysis.

Per the germline V gene, CDR1 is SGHRS and CDR2 is YFSETQ. After removal of 1 base from V and 2 bases from J, the junction contained 7 bases not matched to a gene. CDR3 size: 17 residues. The PCR contained 60 Vbeta and 13 Jbeta primers. Some clones are missing from TCRdb's copy, which holds only in-frame ones; the method was immunoSEQ multiplex PCR. In the table there are 150,000 to 180,000 clones, 60% to 75% of which are singletons. Comment on this clone: Its antigen is still unknown.

The chain employs TRBV5-1 and TRBJ2-7, with 12 bases identical to TRBD2. Sample: PBMCs. This receptor was taken from a man between 18 and 35 years old in good health and CMV-seronegative. CDR3: CASSLQPSGGVTYEQYF. CDR3 DNA sequence: TGCGCCAGCAGCTTGCAGCCTAGCGGGGGGGTCACCTACGAGCAGTACTTC.